Each of the 17 T cell receptor beta chains below was sequenced from the same sample in a study of cytomegalovirus exposure and HLA in healthy donors. PCR amplification relied on 60 Vbeta primers (plus 13 Jbeta primers). The repertoire was sequenced with immunoSEQ multiplex PCR; TCRdb's copy has only in-frame clones and lacks some. There are around 150,000 clones in the sample; roughly 80% occur only once, and approximately 5.1% lies in the top ten. Sequencing input: PBMCs. These TCRs come from a male donor in good health and CMV-seronegative.

This sequence joins TRBV11-3 and TRBJ1-1; tentatively, D is TRBD1 (5 bases). The CDR3 sequence is 14 residues long. The V end lost 2 bases, the J end lost 1 base, and 8 bases lay between the germline ends. CDR1 SGHNT and CDR2 YENEEA come from the germline V gene. In DNA form, the CDR3 reads TGTGCCAGCAGCTTATCAGGGCCGAACACTGAAGCTTTCTTT. It specifies CASSLSGPNTEAFF.

CDR3 sequence (DNA): TGTGCCAGCAGTTTAGCCGGGGATCAGCCCCAGCATTTT. This translates into CASSLAGDQPQHF. The gene calls are TRBV6-5 and TRBJ1-5; D gene ambiguous. V dropped 4 bases and J dropped 5 bases, with 9 bases sitting between them. CDR1 and CDR2 (germline): MNHEY, SVGAGI. The CDR3 is made up of 13 amino acids.

This clone appeared a single time. The chain uses TRBV5-1 and TRBJ2-3, with D unclear. Trimming cost V 1 base and J 1 base, with 10 bases left between them. CDR3 length: 15 residues. Germline CDR1 and CDR2: SGHRS and YFSETQ. This CDR3 is CASSLPNRGTDTQYF. The DNA of the CDR3 is TGCGCCAGCAGCTTGCCCAACCGGGGCACAGATACGCAGTATTTT.

This rearrangement joins TRBV28 to TRBJ2-7; D is possibly TRBD1 (6 bases). The CDR3 has 15 residues. Germline CDR1 reads MDHEN; CDR2 reads SYDVKM. V was pared by 6 bases and J by 7 bases, with 22 bases between. The CDR3 DNA is TGTGCCAGCAGGCCCACCAGGGGCCTATCCCTGGAGCAGTACTTC. Its protein is CASRPTRGLSLEQYF.

The chain has TRBV9 and TRBJ2-5; 8 bases are a match to TRBD1. Germline V gene sequence: CDR1 SGDLS, CDR2 YYNGEE. J gave up 2 bases and V 2 bases, and 8 bases lay outside the gene matches. This CDR3 has 16 amino acids. Here the CDR3 reads CASSVGRQGAQETQYF. CDR3 nucleotide sequence: TGTGCCAGCAGCGTGGGTAGGCAGGGGGCACAAGAGACCCAGTACTTC. The variable domain in full, with the rest retrieved from reference TRBV9 and TRBJ2-5, is DSGVTQTPKHLITATGQRVTLRCSPRSGDLSVYWYQQSLDQGLQFLIQYYNGEERAKGNILERFSAQQFPDLHSELNLSSLELGDSALYFCASSVGRQGAQETQYFGPGTRLLVL.

CDR3 in amino acids: CSVETADTQYF. CDR3 DNA sequence: TGCAGCGTTGAAACTGCAGATACGCAGTATTTT. The V and J genes are TRBV29-1 and TRBJ2-3; D remains unclear. V dropped 2 bases and J dropped 4 bases, with 4 bases sitting between them. CDR3 length equals 11 residues. Germline CDR1 reads SQVTM; CDR2 reads ANQGSEA.

This rearrangement joins TRBV7-2 to TRBJ2-1; 9 positions agree with TRBD2. Germline V lookup: CDR1 SGHTA, CDR2 FQGNSA. The CDR3 length is 16 residues. J gave up 4 bases and V 4 bases, and 8 bases lay outside the gene matches. CDR3 sequence reads: CASSSLAGVRYNEQFF. For the CDR3, the DNA is TGTGCCAGCAGCTCCTTAGCGGGGGTTAGATACAATGAGCAGTTCTTC.

The chain employs TRBV19 and TRBJ1-2; a weak D match, TRBD1 (5 bases). Germline V lookup: CDR1 LNHDA, CDR2 SQIVND (reference sequence). This CDR3 contains 14 residues. Trimming shortened V by 9 bases and J by 6 bases, and 20 bases separated the two germline ends. The CDR3 loop reads CASFSPNQGNGYTF. CDR3 bases: TGTGCCAGCTTTAGCCCTAATCAGGGAAATGGCTACACCTTC.

This sequence joins TRBV5-6 and TRBJ1-1; the D gene is possibly TRBD1 (6 bases). This CDR3 comprises 16 residues. The germline V gene encodes CDR1 SGHDT and CDR2 YYEEEE. With 0 bases removed from V and 0 bases from J, the gap between germline ends came to 12 bases. CDR3 bases: TGTGCCAGCAGCTTGGGCTTCCAGGGGATGAACACTGAAGCTTTCTTT. This gives the protein CASSLGFQGMNTEAFF.

This clone was detected only once. J is TRBJ2-5 and V is TRBV11-2, with D possibly TRBD1 on 5 matching bases. The CDR3 is made up of 15 amino acids. Trimming left V 2 bases short and J 0 bases short, with 10 bases between. Germline assignment: CDR1 SGHAT and CDR2 FQNNGV. The CDR3 here is CASSLFRVDQETQYF. The CDR3 bases are TGTGCCAGCAGCTTATTCAGGGTTGACCAAGAGACCCAGTACTTC.

This sequence joins TRBV21-1 and TRBJ2-4; no DNA check was done on the table's D call, TRBD1. TRBV21-1 is an annotated pseudogene. The CDR3 is 14 amino acids. Written as DNA, the CDR3 is TGTGCCAGCAGCAAGGGACAGGCCAAAAACATTCAGTACTTC. Its translation: CASSKGQAKNIQYF.

This clone was seen more than once but under ten times. The chain has TRBV6-5 and TRBJ1-2, with TRBD1 identical over 7 bases. The J segment lost 8 bases and the V segment lost 5 bases, leaving 14 bases of the junction unmatched. The CDR3 is 15 residues long. Germline V gene data show CDR1 as MNHEY and CDR2 as SVGAGI. CDR3 amino acids: CASSPITTGSRGYTF. The CDR3 bases are TGTGCCAGCAGTCCTATCACGACAGGGTCCCGAGGCTACACCTTC.

There are a few counts of this clone. Other DNA sequences from this sample encode an identical CDR3 as well. V usage is TRBV4-1 and J usage is TRBJ1-1; D perhaps matches TRBD1 (5 bases). The CDR3 totals 15 residues. Germline lookup yields CDR1 MGHRA and CDR2 YSYEKL. With 8 bases removed from V and 3 bases from J, the gap between germline ends came to 19 bases. The CDR3 reads CASSPGGTDDTEAFF. Written as DNA, the CDR3 is TGCGCCAGCTCACCGGGGGGGACCGATGACACTGAAGCTTTCTTT.

The chain carries TRBV19 and TRBJ1-2; D is unclear. V was shortened by 4 bases and J by 8 bases, with 14 bases between the two germline ends. The CDR3 has 13 amino acids. Germline assignment: CDR1 LNHDA and CDR2 SQIVND (reference sequence). Written as DNA, the CDR3 is TGTGCCAGTAGTAAAGACTTGGGCCCGGGCTACACCTTC. Translation: CASSKDLGPGYTF.

The chain is built from TRBV5-5 and TRBJ2-2; D is unclear. CDR1 and CDR2 (germline): SGHKS, YYEKEE (reference sequence). CDR3 length: 14 amino acids. The V and J ends lost 0 bases and 3 bases respectively, with 6 bases between them. CDR3 bases: TGTGCCAGCAGCTTGGTCCGGGACACCGGGGAGCTGTTTTTT. Residues: CASSLVRDTGELFF.

The rearrangement joins TRBV4-3 to TRBJ2-7; perhaps TRBD2 as D (5 bases). The ends were cut back, 0 bases at V and 3 bases at J, with 12 bases in the middle. Germline V gene sequence: CDR1 LGHNA, CDR2 YSLEER. This CDR3 is 15 amino acids long. The CDR3 reads CASSQDLTGSYEQYF. Here the CDR3 DNA reads TGCGCCAGCAGCCAAGACCTGACGGGGAGCTACGAGCAGTACTTC.

This clone showed up just once. The chain is built from TRBV7-9 and TRBJ2-1; D gene uncertain. CDR3 length: 16 residues. Germline V gene data show CDR1 as SEHNR and CDR2 as FQNEAQ (reference sequence). The V end lost 1 base, the J end lost 2 bases, and 12 bases lay between the germline ends. For the CDR3, the DNA is TGTGCCAGCAGCTTAGGCGTAGGCAGGACCTACAATGAGCAGTTCTTC. Amino acid sequence: CASSLGVGRTYNEQFF.